Following are 18 T cell receptor beta chains from one sample sequenced in a study of CD8 T cells in Susac syndrome. Random hexamers served to reverse transcribe roughly 0.45 to 1 ug RNA. TCRdb reanalysed the immunoSEQ multiplex PCR reads using MiXCR and keeps one entry per CDR3 protein. The table includes about 100,000 distinct CDR3 sequences, about 95% detected once. The sequenced sample consisted of CD8+ T cells from PBMCs. These receptors were obtained from a human donor with Susac syndrome.

V gene TRBV5-1 combines with J gene TRBJ2-7, with D hard to call. Trimming left V 3 bases short and J 5 bases short, with 12 bases between. In germline, CDR1 is SGHRS, CDR2 YFSETQ. This CDR3 has 13 amino acids. As DNA, the CDR3 is TGCGCCAGCAGCTGGACCATGGTGGACGAGCAGTACTTC. Protein product: CASSWTMVDEQYF.

The CDR3 region has the DNA TGTGCCAGCATCCTCGGGACTAGCGGGTACAATGAGCAGTTCTTC. The encoded protein is CASILGTSGYNEQFF. V usage is TRBV5-6 and J usage is TRBJ2-1, with 12 bases fitting TRBD2. In germline, CDR1 is SGHDT, CDR2 YYEEEE. With 6 bases clipped from V and 4 bases from J, the junction kept 5 bases outside the gene matches. The CDR3 contains 15 residues.

The rearrangement uses TRBV9 and TRBJ2-1, with 8 nucleotides matching TRBD1. Germline-derived CDR1 and CDR2 are SGDLS and YYNGEE. The ends lost 0 bases at V and 6 bases at J; junction bases unmatched: 8. The CDR3 loop spans 16 amino acids. CDR3 sequence reads: CASSVAGQGIINEQFF. In DNA form, the CDR3 reads TGTGCCAGCAGCGTAGCTGGACAGGGTATTATCAATGAGCAGTTCTTC.

The chain carries TRBV20-1 and TRBJ1-2, with a possible D match to TRBD1 (5 bases). CDR3 length: 14 amino acids. Germline values: CDR1 DFQATT, CDR2 SNEGSKA (reference sequence). The ends were cut back, 0 bases at V and 8 bases at J, with 16 bases in the middle. CDR3 in amino acids: CSARDPLREIGYTF. For the CDR3, the DNA is TGCAGTGCTAGAGATCCCCTCAGGGAGATAGGCTACACCTTC.

In DNA form, the CDR3 reads TGTGCCAGCAGCTTAGGACACATGAACACCGGGGAGCTGTTTTTT. Protein product: CASSLGHMNTGELFF. The chain combines TRBV13 with TRBJ2-2; D call uncertain. The CDR3 loop spans 15 amino acids. CDR1 is PRHDT and CDR2 is FYEKMQ in the germline V gene (reference sequence). The V end was cut by 0 bases, the J end by 1 base, with 6 bases between.

The rearrangement links TRBV29-1 to TRBJ1-4; D is ambiguous. Trimming removed 1 base at V and 11 bases at J, with 11 bases between. The CDR3 is 12 residues long. Germline V CDR1 and CDR2: SQVTM, ANQGSEA. The CDR3 nucleotides are TGCAGCGTTGAAGCGCTAGCTGGGAAACTGTTTTTT. Translation gives CSVEALAGKLFF.

The DNA for the CDR3 is TGTGCCAGCAGTGAAGCGTGGGATAGCAATCAGCCCCAGCATTTT. As protein: CASSEAWDSNQPQHF. The chain joins TRBV6-1 to TRBJ1-5; D ambiguous. The CDR3 totals 15 residues. Germline V lookup: CDR1 MNHNS, CDR2 SASEGT. The ends were cut back, 0 bases at V and 0 bases at J, with 6 bases in the middle.

The chain recombines TRBV4-1 with TRBJ1-2, with D unresolved. This CDR3 is 15 amino acids long. V lost 4 bases, J lost 4 bases, and 16 bases lay in between. Germline CDR1 is MGHRA and CDR2 is YSYEKL. DNA for the CDR3: TGCGCCAGCAGCCCTGTCGCCTGGTATCCCTATGGCTACACCTTC. As protein: CASSPVAWYPYGYTF.

V is TRBV7-3 and J is TRBJ1-1, with 8 bases lining up with TRBD1. Unmatched junction bases numbered 7, after V lost 5 bases and J lost 5 bases. The CDR3 has 14 amino acids. CDR1 and CDR2 (germline): SGHTA, FQGTGA. The CDR3 here is CASSLTGVVTEAFF. CDR3 coding DNA: TGTGCCAGCAGCCTGACAGGGGTTGTGACTGAAGCTTTCTTT. Full variable domain (remainder filled in from reference TRBV7-3 and TRBJ1-1): GAGVSQTPSNKVTEKGKYVELRCDPISGHTALYWYRQSLGQGPEFLIYFQGTGAADDSGLPNDRFFAVRPEGSVSTLKIQRTERGDSAVYLCASSLTGVVTEAFFGQGTRLTVV.

J is TRBJ2-7 and V is TRBV10-3; D gene uncertain. Germline CDR1 is ENHRY and CDR2 is SYGVKD. This CDR3 region has 16 residues. Trimming took 0 bases from V and 2 from J, leaving 14 bases between them. CDR3 DNA: TGTGCCATCAGTGAGTCGGACCGCACGAAAGCCTACGAGCAGTACTTC. Translating gives CAISESDRTKAYEQYF.

V usage is TRBV20-1 and J usage is TRBJ1-1, with 9 bases fitting TRBD1. The V gene's germline CDR1 is DFQATT and CDR2 SNEGSKA (reference sequence). V was clipped by 5 bases and J by 5 bases; unmatched bases: 6. The CDR3 extends over 13 amino acids. CDR3 residues: CSAFHRGQTEAFF. As DNA, the CDR3 is TGCAGTGCTTTCCACAGGGGGCAAACTGAAGCTTTCTTT.

The rearrangement joins TRBV5-4 to TRBJ2-1, with TRBD2 matching 12 bases. Losses at the gene ends were 0 bases for V and 8 bases for J; bases not matched to a gene: 15. The germline V gene has CDR1 SGHNT and CDR2 YYREEE (reference sequence). The CDR3 totals 19 residues. CDR3: CASSLGLAGGPREGDEQFF. DNA of the CDR3: TGTGCCAGCAGCTTGGGGCTAGCGGGAGGGCCTCGGGAGGGAGATGAGCAGTTCTTC.

The V gene is TRBV19, the J gene TRBJ1-1; possibly TRBD1 for D (5 bases). V lost 2 bases and J 4 bases, leaving 14 bases between the germline ends. In germline, CDR1 is LNHDA, CDR2 SQIVND (reference sequence). The CDR3 has 15 amino acids. As DNA, the CDR3 is TGTGCCAGTAGTATACGCGGGGGGGGAGTCACTGAAGCTTTCTTT. It encodes CASSIRGGGVTEAFF.

The chain carries TRBV4-1 and TRBJ1-5; unclear D gene. Looked up from germline, CDR1 is MGHRA and CDR2 is YSYEKL. The CDR3 has 13 residues. Trimming cost V 4 bases and J 6 bases, with 10 bases left between them. CDR3: CASSPGLGQPQHF. The CDR3 bases are TGCGCCAGCAGCCCAGGACTGGGTCAGCCCCAGCATTTT.

A note on this clonotype: The junction departs from germline at one end; a sequencing error may be responsible. The V call is TRBV4-2, the J call TRBJ2-3; D not certain. CDR1 is LGHNA and CDR2 is YNFKEQ in the germline V gene. The CDR3 covers 13 residues. As DNA, the CDR3 is TGTGCCAGCAGCCACCCCCTAACAGATACGCAGTTTTTT. Translating gives CASSHPLTDTQFF.

The V call is TRBV20-1, the J call TRBJ2-1; no firm D call. The CDR3 runs 13 residues. The V and J ends lost 6 bases and 2 bases respectively, with 11 bases between them. Germline loops: CDR1 DFQATT, CDR2 SNEGSKA (reference sequence). CDR3 DNA sequence: TGCAGTGCGAGGCGAGCGACCTACAATGAGCAGTTCTTC. It is translated as CSARRATYNEQFF.

The chain combines TRBV25-1 with TRBJ2-7; TRBD1 aligns across 8 bases. The V segment lost 4 bases and the J segment 3 bases; nucleotides outside the gene matches: 8. CDR1 and CDR2 (germline): MGHDK, SYGVNS. CDR3 length equals 15 residues. The CDR3 DNA follows: TGTGCCAGCAGTGTCACCGGGACAGGACACTACGAGCAGTACTTC. This codes for CASSVTGTGHYEQYF.

This clonotype was observed a few times. The chain combines TRBV7-9 with TRBJ2-7, with TRBD2 matching over 8 bases. This CDR3 has 13 amino acids. Germline-derived CDR1 and CDR2 are SEHNR and FQNEAQ (reference sequence). The trim removed 5 bases at V and 4 bases at J, leaving 4 bases unmatched. CDR3 DNA: TGTGCCAGCAGCCCCACTAGCGGTTACGAGCAGTACTTC. As protein: CASSPTSGYEQYF.